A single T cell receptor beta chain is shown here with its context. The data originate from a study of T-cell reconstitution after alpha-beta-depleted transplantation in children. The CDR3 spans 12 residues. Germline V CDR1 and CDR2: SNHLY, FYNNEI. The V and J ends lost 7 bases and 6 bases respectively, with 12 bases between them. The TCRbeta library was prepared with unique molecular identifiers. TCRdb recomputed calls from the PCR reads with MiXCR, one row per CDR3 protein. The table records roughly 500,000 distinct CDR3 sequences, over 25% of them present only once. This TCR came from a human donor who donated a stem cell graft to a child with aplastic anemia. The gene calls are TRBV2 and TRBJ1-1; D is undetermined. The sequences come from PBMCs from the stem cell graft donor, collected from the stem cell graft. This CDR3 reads CASTTVPPEAFF. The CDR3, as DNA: TGTGCCAGCACCACAGTCCCACCTGAAGCTTTCTTT.